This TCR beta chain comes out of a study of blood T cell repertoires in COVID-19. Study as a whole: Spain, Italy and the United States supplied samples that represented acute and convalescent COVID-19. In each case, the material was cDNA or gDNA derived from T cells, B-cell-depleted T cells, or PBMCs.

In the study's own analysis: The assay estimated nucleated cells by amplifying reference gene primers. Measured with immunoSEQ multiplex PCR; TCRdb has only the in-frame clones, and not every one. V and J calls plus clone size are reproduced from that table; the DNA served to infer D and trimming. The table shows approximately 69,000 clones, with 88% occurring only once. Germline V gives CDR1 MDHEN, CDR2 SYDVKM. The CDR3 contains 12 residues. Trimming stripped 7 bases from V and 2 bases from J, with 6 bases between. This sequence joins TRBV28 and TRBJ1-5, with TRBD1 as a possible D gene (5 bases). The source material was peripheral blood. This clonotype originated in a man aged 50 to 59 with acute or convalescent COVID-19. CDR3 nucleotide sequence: TGTGCCAGCACACAGGGCAATCAGCCCCAGCATTTT. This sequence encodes CASTQGNQPQHF.